This T cell receptor (beta chain) originates from a study of T cell responses to AZD1222 COVID-19 vaccine. General study points: In a largely white British group with more females than males, clonal diversity was possibly underestimated.

The CDR3 is 12 amino acids. CDR1 KGHDR and CDR2 SFDVKD come from the germline V gene. Trimming removed 5 bases at V and 7 bases at J, with 10 bases between. Generated by immunoSEQ multiplex PCR, the TCRdb table keeps only in-frame clones and is missing some. The data hold 100,000 to 150,000 clones, with approximately 90% observed a single time. Of note for this clone: Its target is not known.

This specimen consisted of peripheral blood, obtained on day 0 of AZD1222 vaccination. The TCR comes from an adult in good health. The V gene is TRBV24-1, the J gene TRBJ1-2; D gene uncertain. For the CDR3, the DNA is TGTGCCACCAGTGCACCGGGCAGTGGCTACACCTTC. Its protein product is CATSAPGSGYTF.